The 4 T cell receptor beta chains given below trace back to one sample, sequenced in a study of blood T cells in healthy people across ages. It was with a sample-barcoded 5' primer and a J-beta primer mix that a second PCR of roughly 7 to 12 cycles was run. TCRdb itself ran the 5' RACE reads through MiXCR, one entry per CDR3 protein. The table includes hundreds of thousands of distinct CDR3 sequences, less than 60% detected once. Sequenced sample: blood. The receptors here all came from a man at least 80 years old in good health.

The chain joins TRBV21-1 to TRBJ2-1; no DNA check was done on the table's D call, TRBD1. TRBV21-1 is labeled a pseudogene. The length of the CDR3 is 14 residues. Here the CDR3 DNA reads TGTGCCAGCAGCAAAAGACGACAGGGTAAGGAGCAGTTCTTC. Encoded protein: CASSKRRQGKEQFF.

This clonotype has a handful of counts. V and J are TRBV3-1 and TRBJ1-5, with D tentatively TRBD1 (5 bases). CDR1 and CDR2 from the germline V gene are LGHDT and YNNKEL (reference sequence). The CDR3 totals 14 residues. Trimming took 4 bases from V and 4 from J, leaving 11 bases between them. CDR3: CASSLGHQNQPQHF. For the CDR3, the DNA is TGTGCCAGCAGCCTCGGACACCAAAATCAGCCCCAGCATTTT.

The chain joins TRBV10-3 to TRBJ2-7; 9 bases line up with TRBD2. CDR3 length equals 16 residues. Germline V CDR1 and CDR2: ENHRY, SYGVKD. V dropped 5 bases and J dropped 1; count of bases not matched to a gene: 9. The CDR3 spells CAISPSGTSPSYEQYF. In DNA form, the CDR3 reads TGTGCCATCAGTCCCTCGGGGACTAGCCCATCCTACGAGCAGTACTTC.

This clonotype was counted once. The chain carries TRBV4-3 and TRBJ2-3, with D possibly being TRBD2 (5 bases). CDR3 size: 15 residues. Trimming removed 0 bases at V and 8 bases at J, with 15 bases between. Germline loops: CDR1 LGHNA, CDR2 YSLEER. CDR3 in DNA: TGCGCCAGCAGCCAAGATCGATCTAGCTTGGGTACGCAGTATTTT. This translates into CASSQDRSSLGTQYF.